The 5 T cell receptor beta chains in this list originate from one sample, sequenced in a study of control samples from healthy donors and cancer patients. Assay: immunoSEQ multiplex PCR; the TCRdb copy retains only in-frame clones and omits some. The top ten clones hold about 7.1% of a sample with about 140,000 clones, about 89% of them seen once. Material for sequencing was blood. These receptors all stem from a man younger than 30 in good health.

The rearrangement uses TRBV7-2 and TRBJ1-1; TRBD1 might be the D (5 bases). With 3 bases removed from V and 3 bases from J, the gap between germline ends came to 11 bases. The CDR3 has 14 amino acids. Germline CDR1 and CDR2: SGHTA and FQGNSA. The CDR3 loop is CASSLMDIDTEAFF. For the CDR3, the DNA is TGTGCCAGCAGCTTGATGGACATAGACACTGAAGCTTTCTTT.

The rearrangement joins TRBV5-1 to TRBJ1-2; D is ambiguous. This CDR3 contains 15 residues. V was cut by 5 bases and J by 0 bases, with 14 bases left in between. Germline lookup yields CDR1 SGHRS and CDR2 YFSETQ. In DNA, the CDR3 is TGCGCCAGCAGATTGTCCCAGCAAGCTAACTATGGCTACACCTTC. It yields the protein CASRLSQQANYGYTF.

CDR3 bases: TGTGCCAGCAGCTTGGAGTTCGGGCGGGGGGCCGGCTACACCTTC. Residues: CASSLEFGRGAGYTF. The V call is TRBV5-4, the J call TRBJ1-2, with a weak D call TRBD1 (6 bases). The CDR3 has 15 residues. Trimming took off 0 bases at V and 8 bases at J, with 17 bases between the two ends. Germline CDR1 is SGHNT and CDR2 is YYREEE (reference sequence).

The CDR3 here is CSVETTGGGGYTF. For the CDR3, the DNA is TGCAGCGTTGAAACAACAGGGGGAGGGGGCTACACCTTC. The chain links TRBV29-1 to TRBJ1-2; the match to TRBD1 covers 8 bases. V trimming: 2 bases; J trimming: 8 bases; junction bases outside the gene matches: 7. The CDR3 loop spans 13 amino acids. Germline loops: CDR1 SQVTM, CDR2 ANQGSEA.

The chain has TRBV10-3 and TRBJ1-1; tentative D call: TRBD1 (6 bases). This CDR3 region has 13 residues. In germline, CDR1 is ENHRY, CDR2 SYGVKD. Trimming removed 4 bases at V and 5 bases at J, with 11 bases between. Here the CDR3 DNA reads TGTGCCATCAGTGGAGTGGGGGCAACTGAAGCTTTCTTT. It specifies CAISGVGATEAFF.